A selection of T cell receptor beta chains follows, all from one sample in a study of T cell responses to AZD1222 COVID-19 vaccine. Only in-frame clones appear in the TCRdb table, and some are missing; sequencing was by immunoSEQ multiplex PCR. The sample contains approximately 180,000 clones, roughly nine tenths of which appear only once. Specimen: peripheral blood, collected on day 0 of AZD1222 vaccination. The receptors derive from an adult in good health. Both conserved end residues are part of each CDR3. Each record gives: V gene, clone size, J gene, D gene, CDR3 protein, CDR3 DNA. D genes are given only for firm matches. Size is stated for part of the rows, as once, few or many counts, or as a class when the clone is expanded.

>TRBV6-5|NA|TRBJ1-5|NA
CASSYLQGGQPQHF
TGTGCCAGCAGTTACCTACAGGGAGGACAGCCCCAGCATTTT
>TRBV3-1/TRBV3-2|NA|TRBJ2-4|TRBD1
CASSQDWNRGAKNIQYF
TGTGCCAGCAGCCAAGATTGGAACAGGGGAGCCAAAAACATTCAGTACTTC
>TRBV5-1|few|TRBJ1-2|TRBD1
CASSWLHRGRRDYGYTF
TGCGCCAGCAGCTGGCTTCACAGGGGGCGCAGGGACTATGGCTACACCTTC
>TRBV28|NA|TRBJ1-1|NA
CASSRGGSYIEAFF
TGTGCCAGCAGTCGGGGAGGGAGTTATATAGAAGCTTTCTTT
>TRBV6-1|NA|TRBJ2-1|TRBD2
CASREPGLASYNEQFF
TGTGCCAGCAGGGAACCGGGACTAGCGTCCTACAATGAGCAGTTCTTC
>TRBV18|NA|TRBJ1-3|NA
CASSPQRSNSGNTIYF
TGTGCCAGCTCACCTCAACGGTCAAACTCTGGAAACACCATATATTTT
>TRBV14|NA|TRBJ1-2|NA
CASSQVGTGTLYGYTF
TGTGCCAGCAGCCAAGTCGGGACTGGGACACTCTATGGCTACACCTTC
>TRBV9|once|TRBJ2-3|TRBD1
CASSKGGSTDTQYF
TGTGCCAGCAGTAAAGGGGGCAGCACAGATACGCAGTATTTT
>TRBV24-1|NA|TRBJ2-5|NA
CATSRGPETQYF
TGTGCCACCAGCCGGGGCCCAGAGACCCAGTACTTC
>TRBV30|NA|TRBJ1-2|NA
CAWSVLAGRSGF
TGTGCCTGGAGTGTACTGGCGGGGAGGTCGGGTTTC
>TRBV19|NA|TRBJ1-2|TRBD1
CASNPDRGYGYTF
TGTGCCAGTAACCCGGACAGGGGCTATGGCTACACCTTC